The 8 T cell receptor beta chains below come from one sample, sequenced in a study of cytomegalovirus exposure and HLA in healthy donors. PCR involved 60 Vbeta and 13 Jbeta primers. Clones were sequenced by immunoSEQ multiplex PCR, and TCRdb holds only the in-frame ones, with some missing. Reported are just over 80,000 clones; the ten largest clones contain less than 1.5%. The sample comprised PBMCs. The receptors were gathered from a woman in her twenties or thirties in good health and CMV-seronegative.

This rearrangement joins TRBV4-2 to TRBJ2-1; D is uncertain. Trimming removed 0 bases at V and 4 bases at J, with 13 bases between. This CDR3 is 16 amino acids long. CDR1 is LGHNA, CDR2 YNFKEQ, per germline. DNA for the CDR3: TGTGCCAGCAGCCAAGATGAGACGTCAGGATACAATGAGCAGTTCTTC. The encoded protein is CASSQDETSGYNEQFF.

The chain uses TRBV30 and TRBJ1-6; TRBD1 agrees at 7 bases. V shed 5 bases and J 7 bases; nucleotides not matched to a gene: 20. CDR1 is GTSNPN and CDR2 is SVGIG in the germline V gene (reference sequence). This CDR3 comprises 18 residues. CDR3 in DNA: TGTGCCTGGTCTGGTGTCCACACACAGGGGTTAGGGAATTCACCCCTCCACTTT. This codes for CAWSGVHTQGLGNSPLHF.

This chain links TRBV18 with TRBJ1-2, with D unclear. The V and J ends lost 2 bases and 4 bases respectively, with 8 bases between them. The CDR3 runs 13 residues. The germline gives CDR1 KGHSH, CDR2 LQKENI. The CDR3 here is CASSPGSRYGYTF. CDR3 in DNA: TGTGCCAGCTCACCAGGGAGCCGCTATGGCTACACCTTC.

The chain employs TRBV9 and TRBJ2-1; possible D gene TRBD2, 5 bases. The V end was cut by 0 bases, the J end by 0 bases, with 13 bases between. CDR1 SGDLS and CDR2 YYNGEE come from the germline V gene. The CDR3 has 17 amino acids. The CDR3 DNA follows: TGTGCCAGCAGCGTAGAACTAGGAGGTACCTCCTACAATGAGCAGTTCTTC. The encoded protein is CASSVELGGTSYNEQFF.

V usage is TRBV4-2 and J usage is TRBJ2-4; tentative D call: TRBD2 (5 bases). Germline CDR1 is LGHNA and CDR2 is YNFKEQ. V lost 1 base to trimming and J lost 5 bases, with 15 bases between them. The CDR3 has 16 amino acids. CDR3 coding DNA: TGTGCCAGCAGCCAAGGACTATTCCTCGATGAAAACATTCAGTACTTC. It specifies CASSQGLFLDENIQYF.

The V and J genes are TRBV19 and TRBJ1-2; TRBD1 aligns across 7 bases. This CDR3 region has 15 residues. CDR1 and CDR2 (germline): LNHDA, SQIVND (reference sequence). The V segment lost 10 bases and the J segment 2 bases; nucleotides outside the gene matches: 13. CDR3 loop: CATAGQRNANYGYTF. The CDR3, as DNA: TGTGCCACTGCGGGACAGAGAAACGCAAACTATGGCTACACCTTC.

With regard to this clone: An end of the junction does not agree with germline; a read error may underlie this. Other DNA sequences of this sample code for an identical CDR3. The chain uses TRBV4-1 and TRBJ1-6; perhaps TRBD1 as D (5 bases). Germline CDR1 is MGHRA and CDR2 is YSYEKL. The CDR3 spans 15 residues. CDR3 in amino acids: CASSQETEYNSPLHF. The CDR3 nucleotides read TGCGCCAGCAGCCAAGAGACAGAGTATAATTCACCCCTACACTTT.

The V gene is TRBV4-1, the J gene TRBJ2-1, with TRBD2 matching over 10 bases. Per germline, CDR1 MGHRA and CDR2 YSYEKL. V shed 3 bases, J shed 7 bases, and the junction held 15 bases outside the gene matches. The CDR3 contains 18 residues. CDR3 region: CASSHRPPIAGGGNEQFF. The CDR3 DNA follows: TGCGCCAGCAGCCATCGCCCCCCTATAGCGGGGGGCGGTAATGAGCAGTTCTTC.